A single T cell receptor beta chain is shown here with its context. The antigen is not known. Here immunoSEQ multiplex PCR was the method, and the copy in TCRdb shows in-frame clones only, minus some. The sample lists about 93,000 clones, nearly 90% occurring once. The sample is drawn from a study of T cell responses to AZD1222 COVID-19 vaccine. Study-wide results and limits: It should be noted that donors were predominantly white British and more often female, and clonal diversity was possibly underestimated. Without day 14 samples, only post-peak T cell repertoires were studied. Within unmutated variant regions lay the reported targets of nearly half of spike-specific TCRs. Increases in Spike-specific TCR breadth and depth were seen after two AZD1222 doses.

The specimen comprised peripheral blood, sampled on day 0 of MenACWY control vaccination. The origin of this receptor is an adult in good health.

Written as DNA, the CDR3 is TGTGCCAGCAGCCTAAATTTGGCCACAGGGTCTAACTATGGCTACACCTTC. As protein: CASSLNLATGSNYGYTF. The V gene is TRBV7-2, the J gene TRBJ1-2, with a weak D call TRBD1 (6 bases). The CDR3 length is 17 residues. With 5 bases removed from V and 0 bases from J, the gap between germline ends came to 19 bases. Looked up from germline, CDR1 is SGHTA and CDR2 is FQGNSA.